This T cell receptor (beta chain) comes out of a study of T-cell memory formation after mild COVID-19. Background on the study: Clustering of TCRs was largely donor specific. Study-wide results and limits: Contracting CD4+ clones lay largely in CM and EM, with CD8+ ones residing in EMRA. Clones that contracted from day 15 to 85 had balanced CD4/CD8; later expanders were CD4+ biased. Among clones peaking at day 37 in the second wave, SARS-CoV-2 specificity remained unconfirmed.

TCRdb used MiXCR to reprocess the 5' RACE reads, holding one entry per CDR3 protein. The sample yields 250,000 or so distinct CDR3 sequences, about a sixth seen once. To note about this clonotype: Its antigen is as yet unknown.

The CDR3 length is 16 residues. Trimming took 3 bases from V and 0 from J; bases not matched to a gene: 6. From germline, CDR1 is DFQATT and CDR2 SNEGSKA (reference sequence). The sequence was collected from a man aged 18 to 30 who had mild COVID-19 (a few samples of this study predate the infection). Cell type and time point are not known. Sequenced input: PBMCs or a T cell subset sorted from them (not recorded which). The rearrangement links TRBV20-1 to TRBJ2-1; 9 bases agree with TRBD1. CDR3 DNA: TGCAGTGCTAGGGGAGGACAGGGGAGCTCCTACAATGAGCAGTTCTTC. Protein product: CSARGGQGSSYNEQFF.